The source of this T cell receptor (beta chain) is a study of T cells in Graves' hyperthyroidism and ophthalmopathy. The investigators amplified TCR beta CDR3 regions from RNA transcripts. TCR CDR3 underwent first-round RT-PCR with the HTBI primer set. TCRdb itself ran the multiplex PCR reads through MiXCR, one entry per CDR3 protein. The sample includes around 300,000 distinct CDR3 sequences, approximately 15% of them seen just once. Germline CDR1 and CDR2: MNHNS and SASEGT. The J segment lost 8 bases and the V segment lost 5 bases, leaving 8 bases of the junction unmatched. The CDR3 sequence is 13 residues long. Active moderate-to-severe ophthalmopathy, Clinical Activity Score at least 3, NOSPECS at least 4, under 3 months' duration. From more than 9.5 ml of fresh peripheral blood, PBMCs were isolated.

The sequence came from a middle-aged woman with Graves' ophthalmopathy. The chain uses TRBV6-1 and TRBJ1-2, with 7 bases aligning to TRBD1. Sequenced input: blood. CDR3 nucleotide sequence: TGTGCCAGCAGTCTAACAACAGGGGACGGCTACACCTTC. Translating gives CASSLTTGDGYTF.